This record concerns one T cell receptor beta chain sequence. No cognate antigen has been identified for it. No much larger clone exists at a distance of one base, and base qualities are not known. These data come from a study of cytotoxic CD8 clonotypes in ibrutinib-treated CLL (dated by TCRdb to the early 2020s). In the study overall: In this cohort, 15 or so patients were treatment-naive and about ten were relapsed/refractory, while approximately 18 had unmutated IGHV. Partial responses were observed in about 25 patients and complete responses in 2; after a median follow-up of roughly 62 months, remission was maintained in approximately 15 patients and progression was observed in approximately 12. Response samples were obtained after a median of roughly 13 months of treatment, with a range of about 6 to 36 months. An average of 255,043 productive templates and around 100,000 productive rearrangements was obtained per sample. Of the roughly 86 people in the trial, roughly 27 had longitudinal samples available. Cryopreserved peripheral blood mononuclear cells were collected at three points: before therapy, at response, and at either sustained remission or disease progression. All remission and progressive disease samples were collected while patients were still receiving ibrutinib. The investigation overall reported the following: At baseline, clonality was higher than in age-matched healthy donors and showed a strong correlation with circulating CD8+ T-cell counts. An increase in clonality was observed at ibrutinib response, with clonality remaining stable during sustained remission and falling back toward baseline at progression. Sampling times were not matched between patients in sustained remission and patients whose disease was progressing, and lymph node repertoires were not examined. Public clonotypes were found to be uncommon and were observed to contract or remain stable during treatment; the increase in clonality was shown to reflect expansion of private clonotypes at ibrutinib response.

From V the trimming removes 3 bases and from J it removes 7 bases, while the gene matches leave 5 bases of the junction unaccounted for. The CDR3 runs 13 amino acids, cysteine and phenylalanine included. Left in the record is the CDR3 DNA by itself, 39 bases read in frame from the first base. From a lookup of the germline V gene (reference sequence), CDR1 and CDR2 are GTSNPN and SVGIG. The intended sense of this specimen's time point label: progressive disease on ibrutinib. For TCR beta library preparation, about 1.8 micrograms of genomic DNA were isolated from cryopreserved PBMCs. High-throughput TCR beta sequencing was performed on longitudinal blood samples from CLL patients receiving ibrutinib monotherapy. The patients took part in an open-label, single-center phase 2 trial of ibrutinib monotherapy. On a MiSeq, deep resolution sequencing aimed for a depth between 1 in 1 million and 1 in 200,000 T cells, with each clonotype covered approximately 10x on average. The immunoSEQ hsTCRB Kit was used to generate the TCR beta libraries. Turning to the authors' computational methods: ImmunoSEQ Data Assistant and ImmunoSEQ Analyzer were used for data analysis, and V, D and J genes were assigned according to IMGT definitions. Clonality, which ranges from 0 to 1, was calculated as one minus the normalized Shannon entropy of productive rearrangement frequencies. Only overrepresented clonotypes making up at least 0.05% of the repertoire of each patient were included in the public clonotype analysis. Fewer than 15 repertoires from age-matched healthy donors, obtained from immuneACCESS, served as clonality controls. The clones in this table, taken by TCRdb from immuneACCESS, are in-frame only. Not every clone is retained; where verified, under half of the shortfall comes from an unresolved V gene, and the cause of the rest is unknown. The V and J calls and the clone size are those of that table, but D and trimming were determined from the DNA. For this sample the table gives about 300,000 clones, of which 70% to 80% were detected only once. Roughly 5% of the sample belongs to the ten largest clones.

The chain links TRBV30 with TRBJ2-1; 8 central nucleotides agree with TRBD2. The specimen comprised PBMCs, sampled at disease progression, from a patient treated with ibrutinib. This TCR was recovered from a human donor with chronic lymphocytic leukemia. The DNA is TGTGCCTGGAGAGCCGGGGGGGAGAATGAGCAGTTCTTC. It translates as CAWRAGGENEQFF.